A selection of T cell receptor beta chains follows, all from one sample in a study of blood T cell repertoires in COVID-19. Repertoires were generated with immunoSEQ multiplex PCR, while TCRdb's copy carries only in-frame clones and drops some. Here the sample spans 200,000 to 250,000 clones, more than 65% being singletons. The sequenced material came from peripheral blood. All receptors derive from a man aged 50-60 years with active or convalescent COVID-19. CDR3s include the opening cysteine and the closing phenylalanine or tryptophan. Each record gives: D gene, J gene, clone size, V gene, CDR3 DNA, CDR3 protein. A D gene is named only where the DNA matches it firmly. Only part of the rows carry a size: once, few, many, or a class if the clone is expanded.

D gene: .; J gene: TRBJ1-4; clone size: few; V gene: TRBV7-5; CDR3 DNA: TGTGTCAGAAGCTTACCGGGGACAGAACCCACTCCGGCTAATGAAAAACTGTTTTTT; CDR3 protein: CVRSLPGTEPTPANEKLFF
D gene: .; J gene: TRBJ1-6; clone size: few; V gene: TRBV15; CDR3 DNA: TGTGCCACCAGCAGAGATAAGGGGTATAATTCACCCCTCCACTTT; CDR3 protein: CATSRDKGYNSPLHF
D gene: .; J gene: TRBJ2-3; clone size: .; V gene: TRBV7-6; CDR3 DNA: TGTGCCAGCAGCTTGGGGGGGGCCACCACAGATACGCAGTATTTT; CDR3 protein: CASSLGGATTDTQYF
D gene: .; J gene: TRBJ1-2; clone size: .; V gene: TRBV9; CDR3 DNA: TGTGCCAGCAGCGTAGCCTCACACAGGGCTAACTATGGCTACACCTTC; CDR3 protein: CASSVASHRANYGYTF
D gene: .; J gene: TRBJ1-5; clone size: .; V gene: TRBV19; CDR3 DNA: TGTGCCAGTAACACGGGGTATCAGCCCCAGCATTTT; CDR3 protein: CASNTGYQPQHF
D gene: TRBD1; J gene: TRBJ1-1; clone size: .; V gene: TRBV24-1; CDR3 DNA: TGTGCCACCAGTGACCCAAGGACAGGGGGAACTGAAGCTTTCTTT; CDR3 protein: CATSDPRTGGTEAFF
D gene: TRBD1; J gene: TRBJ1-6; clone size: .; V gene: TRBV2; CDR3 DNA: TGTGCCAGCAGTGACTGGGACAGGGATTCACCCCTCCACTTT; CDR3 protein: CASSDWDRDSPLHF
D gene: .; J gene: TRBJ2-2; clone size: once; V gene: TRBV29-1; CDR3 DNA: TGCAGCGTCCGGGGGTCCCCCGGGGAGCTGTTTTTT; CDR3 protein: CSVRGSPGELFF
D gene: TRBD1; J gene: TRBJ1-4; clone size: .; V gene: TRBV2; CDR3 DNA: TGTGCCAGCACCATCCGGACAGGCTCTAATGAAAAACTGTTTTTT; CDR3 protein: CASTIRTGSNEKLFF
D gene: TRBD1; J gene: TRBJ1-2; clone size: .; V gene: TRBV3-1/TRBV3-2; CDR3 DNA: TGTGCCAGCAGCCAAGTACAGGGGTCGGCTGGCTACACCTTC; CDR3 protein: CASSQVQGSAGYTF
D gene: .; J gene: TRBJ1-2; clone size: .; V gene: TRBV5-4; CDR3 DNA: TGTGCCAGCAGCTTGGAGTACAGGGACGGCTACACCTTC; CDR3 protein: CASSLEYRDGYTF
D gene: .; J gene: TRBJ2-1; clone size: .; V gene: TRBV5-4; CDR3 DNA: TGTGCCAGCAGCTTACCGAGGCACAATGAGCAGTTCTTC; CDR3 protein: CASSLPRHNEQFF
D gene: TRBD1; J gene: TRBJ1-5; clone size: many; V gene: TRBV3-1/TRBV3-2; CDR3 DNA: TGTGCCAGCAGCCAAGACGGGACAGGGGCCGACAATCAGCCCCAGCATTTT; CDR3 protein: CASSQDGTGADNQPQHF
D gene: TRBD2; J gene: TRBJ2-1; clone size: .; V gene: TRBV5-1; CDR3 DNA: TGCGCCAGCTGTCTAGCGGGAGGTTACAATGAGCAGTTCTTC; CDR3 protein: CASCLAGGYNEQFF
D gene: .; J gene: TRBJ1-1; clone size: .; V gene: TRBV9; CDR3 DNA: TGTGCCAGCAGCATCTCGACAGGGAACACTGAAGCTTTCTTT; CDR3 protein: CASSISTGNTEAFF
D gene: .; J gene: TRBJ1-5; clone size: .; V gene: TRBV19; CDR3 DNA: TGTGCCAGTAGTATTGGACAGTATAGCAATCAGCCCCAGCATTTT; CDR3 protein: CASSIGQYSNQPQHF
D gene: TRBD2; J gene: TRBJ2-1; clone size: many; V gene: TRBV6-5; CDR3 DNA: TGTGCCAGCAGTTACTCTATGGGACTAGCGAGCGATGAGCAGTTCTTC; CDR3 protein: CASSYSMGLASDEQFF
D gene: .; J gene: TRBJ2-7; clone size: .; V gene: TRBV2; CDR3 DNA: TGTGCCAGCAGTGAGGACTTCTCCTACGAGCAGTACTTC; CDR3 protein: CASSEDFSYEQYF
D gene: TRBD1; J gene: TRBJ1-3; clone size: once; V gene: TRBV25-1; CDR3 DNA: TGTGCCAGCAGTATACAGGGGGCTCTCCCCCGAAACACCATATATTTT; CDR3 protein: CASSIQGALPRNTIYF
D gene: TRBD2; J gene: TRBJ2-5; clone size: .; V gene: TRBV5-4; CDR3 DNA: TGTGCCAGCAGCCCACTAGCGGGAGAGGGGGAGACCCAGTACTTC; CDR3 protein: CASSPLAGEGETQYF
D gene: TRBD2; J gene: TRBJ2-7; clone size: .; V gene: TRBV6-2/TRBV6-3; CDR3 DNA: TGTGCCAGCAGTCCCCTGTATAGCGGGAAATACGAGCAGTACTTC; CDR3 protein: CASSPLYSGKYEQYF
D gene: TRBD2; J gene: TRBJ2-5; clone size: .; V gene: TRBV3-1/TRBV3-2; CDR3 DNA: TGTGCCAGCAGCCGAGGACTAGCGGGGGGGAGACAAGAGACCCAGTACTTC; CDR3 protein: CASSRGLAGGRQETQYF
D gene: .; J gene: TRBJ2-4; clone size: .; V gene: TRBV24-1; CDR3 DNA: TGTGCCACCAGCGCTGCAGGGCCAGCGAAAAACATTCAGTACTTC; CDR3 protein: CATSAAGPAKNIQYF
D gene: TRBD1; J gene: TRBJ1-1; clone size: .; V gene: TRBV7-2; CDR3 DNA: TGTGCCAGCAGCTTACAATTTGGGTCAGGGGGCAAGAACACTGAAGCTTTCTTT; CDR3 protein: CASSLQFGSGGKNTEAFF
D gene: .; J gene: TRBJ2-2; clone size: .; V gene: TRBV7-3; CDR3 DNA: TGTGCCAGCAGCTTCGAGACCGGGGAGCTGTTTTTT; CDR3 protein: CASSFETGELFF
D gene: .; J gene: TRBJ1-1; clone size: few; V gene: TRBV27; CDR3 DNA: TGTGCCAGCAGTTTAGGGGCAGTGGGCACTGAAGCTTTCTTT; CDR3 protein: CASSLGAVGTEAFF
D gene: TRBD2; J gene: TRBJ2-1; clone size: .; V gene: TRBV11-3; CDR3 DNA: TGTGCCAGCAGCTCTTTAGCGGGGGGGCGCAATGAGCAGTTCTTC; CDR3 protein: CASSSLAGGRNEQFF
D gene: .; J gene: TRBJ2-2; clone size: .; V gene: TRBV9; CDR3 DNA: TGTGCCAGCAGCGTAGAATGGTGGGGAGCGAACACCGGGGAGCTGTTTTTT; CDR3 protein: CASSVEWWGANTGELFF
D gene: TRBD1; J gene: TRBJ1-1; clone size: .; V gene: TRBV19; CDR3 DNA: TGTGCCAGTCTCCCTGACAGGGCGAAGACTGAAGCTTTCTTT; CDR3 protein: CASLPDRAKTEAFF